This is a list of T cell receptor beta chains from one sample in a study of blood T cell repertoires in COVID-19. Clones were read by immunoSEQ multiplex PCR, and TCRdb kept only the in-frame ones, dropping some. Among hundreds of thousands of clones listed, around nine tenths were seen once. Sequencing was done on a sample of peripheral blood. The receptors come from a middle-aged man with acute or convalescent COVID-19. Each CDR3 is given without its conserved first and last residue. Clone size is stated in some rows and not others, as once, few, many or a class when expanded.

TRBJ2-1	-	TRBV30	AWRPLGGARYNEQF
TRBJ2-1	-	TRBV5-1	ASAAVGGSYNEQF
TRBJ1-4	once	TRBV5-1	ASSLLGGNEKLF
TRBJ1-6	once	TRBV14	ASSPSFGSPLH
TRBJ2-1	-	TRBV11-2	ASSTGTSGGLYNEQF
TRBJ2-1	-	TRBV7-3	ASSLGTGSSYNEQF
TRBJ1-6	-	TRBV5-5	ASSLVRERSYNSPLH
TRBJ1-6	few	TRBV21-1	ASSPGPGECDSPLH
TRBJ2-3	-	TRBV5-1	ASSSDSRTDTQY
TRBJ1-6	-	TRBV19	ASSTDRTSYNSPLH
TRBJ2-7	-	TRBV5-1	ASSLGASGPNVQY
TRBJ2-1	-	TRBV2	ASSEVGASYNEQF
TRBJ2-2	-	TRBV4-1	ASSQQDLAGELF
TRBJ1-6	-	TRBV3-1/TRBV3-2	ASSQRQGYSPLH
TRBJ2-2	-	TRBV27	ASSDLPPNTGELF
TRBJ1-4	-	TRBV3-1/TRBV3-2	ASSQTGTGSEKLF
TRBJ1-2	-	TRBV2	ASRVGQALTIFDYGYT
TRBJ1-3	few	TRBV12-3/TRBV12-4	ASSPGNTIY
TRBJ2-5	-	TRBV3-1/TRBV3-2	ASSQVQGAGETQY
TRBJ1-2	-	TRBV5-1	ASSLEAGELGYT
TRBJ2-5	few	TRBV6-5	ASSGPGRQRETQY
TRBJ2-3	-	TRBV24-1	ATSDLSPGQGAGDTQY
TRBJ1-2	-	TRBV5-1	ASSPANREGYGYT
TRBJ2-7	-	TRBV5-6	ASSLPREASDHEQY
TRBJ2-3	-	TRBV5-4	ASSFGVYSLDTQY
TRBJ1-1	few	TRBV9	ASSVAGRSNTEAF
TRBJ1-1	once	TRBV7-2	ASRPDSTGTEAF
TRBJ1-5	-	TRBV27	ASSLSGGQPQH
TRBJ1-2	-	TRBV24-1	ATSDQGAGGYT
TRBJ1-1	-	TRBV19	ASTRGGLRREAF
TRBJ1-1	-	TRBV6-2/TRBV6-3	ASSSLDRGGRNTEAF
TRBJ2-1	-	TRBV15	ATSRDQVAEQF
TRBJ2-3	-	TRBV6-5	ASSQRLAGAQVQY
TRBJ1-6	-	TRBV3-1/TRBV3-2	ASSRTGGEGSPLH
TRBJ1-1	-	TRBV5-4	ASSLIQGGANTEAF
TRBJ1-2	-	TRBV5-1	ASSFTGGASYGYT
TRBJ2-7	once	TRBV25-1	ASSAGLLSYEQY
TRBJ2-7	-	TRBV27	ASSLTAYYEQY
TRBJ1-1	-	TRBV6-5	ASSPTGVYTEAF
TRBJ2-1	-	TRBV10-3	AISESFGQGYNEQF